The rows below give T cell receptor beta chains drawn from one sample of a study of CD8+ T cells in alopecia areata. Assay: immunoSEQ multiplex PCR; the TCRdb copy retains only in-frame clones and omits some. The sample lists fewer than 200,000 clones, around three fifths occurring once. This material consisted of CD8+ T cells sorted from blood, taken at week 24, from a patient treated with tofacitinib. These receptor sequences come from a human donor with alopecia areata. Both conserved end residues are part of each CDR3. The D gene is left open where the match is weak. The size field is filled for only some rows; it gives once, few, many or a size class.

NA,TRBJ1-6,NA,TRBV4-1,16,TGCGCCAGCAGCCAAGTCGGAGCCAGGGAGGGATCACCCCTCCACTTT,CASSQVGAREGSPLHF
NA,TRBJ2-2,once,TRBV6-5,15,TGTGCCAGCAGTCCTCAAATCAGGGCCCAGGGGGAGCTGTTTTTT,CASSPQIRAQGELFF
NA,TRBJ1-4,few,TRBV5-1,15,TGCGCCAGCAGCGTCGAAGGGGAGGTATACGAAAAACTGTTTTTT,CASSVEGEVYEKLFF
NA,TRBJ1-2,NA,TRBV7-9,12,TGTGCCAGCACCTTTCAAGAGGGTGGCTACACCTTC,CASTFQEGGYTF
NA,TRBJ1-1,few,TRBV7-9,14,TGTGCCAGCAGTTCCAAACAGGGAAACACTGAAGCTTTCTTT,CASSSKQGNTEAFF
TRBD2,TRBJ2-7,NA,TRBV30,15,TGTGCCTGGAGTACCGGGGGGGGCCCGGGGGACGAGCAGTACTTC,CAWSTGGGPGDEQYF
NA,TRBJ1-1,few,TRBV30,13,TGTGCCTGGAGTGTACAGGGGAACACTGAAGCTTTCTTT,CAWSVQGNTEAFF
NA,TRBJ1-2,NA,TRBV29-1,12,TGCAGCGTGCCTGCCCATTACTATGGCTACACCTTC,CSVPAHYYGYTF
NA,TRBJ2-7,few,TRBV5-1,13,TGCGCCAGCAGTTCGGGCAGCACCTACGAGCAGTACTTC,CASSSGSTYEQYF
NA,TRBJ1-4,NA,TRBV5-6,14,TGTGCCAGCAGATGGACAGAGGGTAATGAAAAACTGTTTTTT,CASRWTEGNEKLFF
NA,TRBJ1-2,NA,TRBV5-1,13,TGCGCCAGCAGCTTTCCTAGTAACTATGGCTACACCTTC,CASSFPSNYGYTF
NA,TRBJ1-1,NA,TRBV30,13,TGTGCCTGGAGTGTCTACCTGAACACTGAAGCTTTCTTT,CAWSVYLNTEAFF
NA,TRBJ2-1,NA,TRBV15,15,TGTGCCACCAGCAGAGGACAGGGAGGATCCGATGAGCAGTTCTTC,CATSRGQGGSDEQFF
NA,TRBJ2-3,NA,TRBV15,16,TGTGCCACCAGACTTTGGGGGGGGCCAAACACAGATACGCAGTATTTT,CATRLWGGPNTDTQYF
NA,TRBJ2-5,once,TRBV12-5,14,TGTGCTAGTGGCCCCCTCGGTGGGGGGGAGACCCAGTACTTC,CASGPLGGGETQYF
NA,TRBJ1-1,NA,TRBV18,13,TGTGCCAGCTCCCCGACAGCGAACACTGAAGCTTTCTTT,CASSPTANTEAFF
NA,TRBJ1-6,NA,TRBV15,15,TGTGCCACCAGCAGAGATGGTGCCCGGGGTTCACCCCTCCACTTT,CATSRDGARGSPLHF
TRBD1,TRBJ1-1,NA,TRBV4-1,14,TGCGCCAGCAGCCAAAGGAGGACAGGGGAAGAAGCTTTCTTT,CASSQRRTGEEAFF
NA,TRBJ1-4,NA,TRBV2,14,TGTGCCAGCAAGGACAACGGTTACTCGGAAAAACTGTTTTTT,CASKDNGYSEKLFF
NA,TRBJ1-5,NA,TRBV29-1,12,TGCAGCGTCCCACTTGAGAATCAGCCCCAGCATTTT,CSVPLENQPQHF
NA,TRBJ1-5,NA,TRBV6-5,13,TGTGCCAGCAGTTTCCAGGGAGGTCAGCCCCAGCATTTT,CASSFQGGQPQHF
TRBD1,TRBJ2-4,NA,TRBV6-5,15,TGTGCCAGCCAAACGTCGGACAGGAGCAAAAACATTCAGTACTTC,CASQTSDRSKNIQYF
TRBD1,TRBJ2-1,NA,TRBV29-1,15,TGCAGCGTGAGGACAGGGGGTATCCTTAGGGATGAGCAGTTCTTC,CSVRTGGILRDEQFF
TRBD2,TRBJ2-3,NA,TRBV13,16,TGTGCCAGCAGCGAAGCCGGCGGGGGGGTGACAGATACGCAGTATTTT,CASSEAGGGVTDTQYF
NA,TRBJ1-2,NA,TRBV7-2,13,TGTGCCAGCAGCGGGGGGTCGAACTATGGCTACACCTTC,CASSGGSNYGYTF
TRBD1,TRBJ1-5,once,TRBV10-2,13,TGCGCCAGCAACGGACAGGGCGGGTGGCCCCAGCATTTT,CASNGQGGWPQHF
NA,TRBJ2-1,NA,TRBV7-9,12,TGTGCCAGCAGCTTATCGGGGAATGAGCAGTTCTTC,CASSLSGNEQFF
NA,TRBJ1-2,few,TRBV29-1,11,TGCAGCGTCGAACCAAGGGGCGGCTACACCTTC,CSVEPRGGYTF
NA,TRBJ2-2,NA,TRBV7-2,13,TGTGCCAGCAGCTTATCACGGACCGGGGAGCTGTTTTTT,CASSLSRTGELFF
NA,TRBJ1-6,NA,TRBV5-6,17,TGTGCCAGCAGCTTGTTGGACTCGAGCTCCTATAATTCACCCCTCCACTTT,CASSLLDSSSYNSPLHF
NA,TRBJ2-1,NA,TRBV5-6,12,TGTGCCAGCAGCACGGGGGCGACTGAGCAGTTCTTC,CASSTGATEQFF
NA,TRBJ2-2,NA,TRBV7-3,15,TGTGCCAGCAGCTTAGGGCCGGGAGTTAAGGGGGAGCTGTTTTTT,CASSLGPGVKGELFF
TRBD2,TRBJ2-3,NA,TRBV9,14,TGTGCCAGCAGCGTAGGACGGGGGGGAGATACGCAGTATTTT,CASSVGRGGDTQYF
NA,TRBJ2-2,NA,TRBV30,14,TGTGCCTGGAGGGGAAGCGCGAACACCGGGGAGCTGTTTTTT,CAWRGSANTGELFF
NA,TRBJ2-5,NA,TRBV29-1,13,TGCAGCGTTGGGTCCGGGGGCAGAGAGACCCAGTACTTC,CSVGSGGRETQYF
TRBD2,TRBJ2-3,few,TRBV7-9,17,TGTGCCAGCAGCTCCTCGGTTAGGAGCGGGGGCACAGATACGCAGTATTTT,CASSSSVRSGGTDTQYF
NA,TRBJ1-5,NA,TRBV5-1,11,TGCGCCAGCAGCATTCGTCAGCCCCAGCATTTT,CASSIRQPQHF
TRBD2,TRBJ2-3,NA,TRBV27,15,TGTGCCAGCAGTTTATCGGTGGGGAGCGGGGGTACGCAGTATTTT,CASSLSVGSGGTQYF
NA,TRBJ1-2,NA,TRBV7-8,14,TGTGCCAGCAGCTCCGGGGGGTTAACCTATGGCTACACCTTC,CASSSGGLTYGYTF
TRBD1,TRBJ2-3,NA,TRBV5-1,15,TGCGCCAGCAGCTCACAGGGGTGGATTACAGATACGCAGTATTTT,CASSSQGWITDTQYF
TRBD1,TRBJ1-1,NA,TRBV4-1,14,TGCGCCAGCAGCCATACAGGGGCGAACACTGAAGCTTTCTTT,CASSHTGANTEAFF
TRBD2,TRBJ2-1,few,TRBV29-1,15,TGCAGCGTTGTTGGACTAGCGGGGGAATACAATGAGCAGTTCTTC,CSVVGLAGEYNEQFF
TRBD1,TRBJ2-7,NA,TRBV6-1,14,TGTGCCAGCAGTGCACAGGGGGAGGTCTACGAGCAGTACTTC,CASSAQGEVYEQYF
NA,TRBJ2-3,NA,TRBV30,15,TGTGCCTGGAGTGTCGGCGGGGGCCCGGTGTTGGCGCAGTATTTT,CAWSVGGGPVLAQYF
TRBD2,TRBJ2-3,NA,TRBV9,14,TGTGCCAGCAGCGCGCGGGGGGGCACAGATACGCAGTATTTT,CASSARGGTDTQYF
NA,TRBJ2-7,NA,TRBV29-1,12,TGCAGCGTTGCCGCAGGGACTCTCGAGCAGTACTTC,CSVAAGTLEQYF